One sample yielded the 28 T cell receptor beta chains listed below, sequenced in a study of cytomegalovirus exposure and HLA in healthy donors. Researchers ran the PCR with 60 Vbeta and 13 Jbeta primers. TCRdb's table, derived via immunoSEQ multiplex PCR, lists solely in-frame clones and lacks some. The sample shows some 110,000 clones, about four fifths of them seen only once. The sample was PBMCs. These receptors originate from a man aged 30-40 years in good health and CMV-seropositive.

The chain couples TRBV10-1 to TRBJ1-2; maybe TRBD1 (6 bases). This CDR3 region has 13 residues. CDR1 is WNHNN and CDR2 is SYGVQD in the germline V gene (reference sequence). Trimming took off 6 bases at V and 3 bases at J, with 11 bases between the two ends. This CDR3 reads CASRGGVHYGYTF. CDR3 sequence (DNA): TGCGCCAGCAGAGGGGGGGTGCACTATGGCTACACCTTC.

V is TRBV5-6 and J is TRBJ1-1; 7 nucleotides line up with TRBD1. Germline V gene data show CDR1 as SGHDT and CDR2 as YYEEEE. The CDR3 has 15 amino acids. V shed 0 bases and J 2 bases; nucleotides not matched to a gene: 4. CDR3 coding DNA: TGTGCCAGCAGCTTGGTACAGGGGTTTAACACTGAAGCTTTCTTT. Translated, it gives CASSLVQGFNTEAFF.

This rearrangement joins TRBV5-1 to TRBJ1-5; D unresolved. The length of the CDR3 is 15 residues. Trimming cost V 2 bases and J 0 bases, with 9 bases left between them. Germline V gives CDR1 SGHRS, CDR2 YFSETQ. CDR3 sequence reads: CASSLNSDSNQPQHF. For the CDR3, the DNA is TGCGCCAGCAGCTTAAACAGTGATAGCAATCAGCCCCAGCATTTT. The full variable domain, in which reference TRBV5-1 and TRBJ1-5 provide the parts outside the CDR3, is KAGVTQTPRYLIKTRGQQVTLSCSPISGHRSVSWYQQTPGQGLQFLFEYFSETQRNKGNFPGRFSGRQFSNSRSEMNVSTLELGDSALYLCASSLNSDSNQPQHFGDGTRLSIL.

The sample holds one count of this clone. This chain links TRBV6-8 with TRBJ2-7, with D possibly being TRBD2 (6 bases). V lost 7 bases to trimming and J lost 3 bases, with 13 bases between them. The CDR3 length is 13 residues. Germline V gene data show CDR1 as MNHGY and CDR2 as SAAAGT. The CDR3: CASTQTSYYEQYF. The CDR3 coding sequence is TGTGCCAGCACCCAGACTAGTTACTACGAGCAGTACTTC.

The V and J genes are TRBV30 and TRBJ2-2; the D gene is possibly TRBD2 (6 bases). The V gene lost 5 bases and the J gene lost 8 bases, with 9 bases spanning the gap. The CDR3 length is 11 residues. Germline V gene lookup returns CDR1 GTSNPN and CDR2 SVGIG (reference sequence). The CDR3 coding sequence is TGTGCCTGGCGGAGGGCTGGGGAGCTGTTTTTT. This translates into CAWRRAGELFF.

The genes are TRBV2 and TRBJ2-2; D is possibly TRBD2 (7 bases). V dropped 6 bases and J dropped 6 bases, with 17 bases sitting between them. CDR3 length: 15 amino acids. Germline CDR1 reads SNHLY; CDR2 reads FYNNEI. Here the CDR3 reads CASRKGGGRAGELFF. DNA of the CDR3: TGTGCCAGCAGAAAAGGGGGGGGGCGAGCCGGGGAGCTGTTTTTT.

The chain has TRBV4-1 and TRBJ2-1; 9 nucleotides line up with TRBD1. The CDR3 contains 18 residues. Germline V lookup: CDR1 MGHRA, CDR2 YSYEKL. The V and J ends lost 1 base and 0 bases, in that order; junction bases with no gene match: 7. The CDR3, as DNA: TGCGCCAGCAGCCAAGGGGGGGACAGGGCGAGCTCCTACAATGAGCAGTTCTTC. It is translated as CASSQGGDRASSYNEQFF.

The chain combines TRBV9 with TRBJ2-3, with TRBD2 matching 9 bases. Germline lookup yields CDR1 SGDLS and CDR2 YYNGEE. Unmatched junction bases numbered 14, after V lost 7 bases and J lost 5 bases. The length of the CDR3 is 16 residues. The CDR3 DNA reads as TGTGCCAGCGGCACGGGGCGGGGGGGCCAGGGAGATACGCAGTATTTT. It encodes CASGTGRGGQGDTQYF.

The chain is built from TRBV7-2 and TRBJ1-1; a weak D match, TRBD1 (5 bases). The CDR3 sequence is 13 residues long. The germline V and J ends were trimmed by 5 bases and 2 bases, with 9 bases remaining between them. The germline V gene has CDR1 SGHTA and CDR2 FQGNSA. CDR3 bases: TGTGCCAGCAGCCGACAGAGAAACACTGAAGCTTTCTTT. Translated, it gives CASSRQRNTEAFF.

The rearrangement links TRBV7-9 to TRBJ1-1; 9 bases match TRBD1. The CDR3 has 15 amino acids. Germline CDR1 is SEHNR and CDR2 is FQNEAQ (reference sequence). With V trimmed by 5 bases and J by 4 bases, 8 bases remained unmatched. The CDR3, as DNA: TGTGCCAGCAGCCATCCGGGACAGGGTATCACTGAAGCTTTCTTT. Translated: CASSHPGQGITEAFF.

The CDR3 DNA reads TGTGCCATCACCAGCAGCGATGAGCAGTTCTTC. Protein product: CAITSSDEQFF. V and J are TRBV10-3 and TRBJ2-1; D gene uncertain. The CDR3 has 11 amino acids. Germline V lookup: CDR1 ENHRY, CDR2 SYGVKD. V lost 7 bases to trimming and J lost 8 bases, with 9 bases between them.

This chain connects TRBV27 to TRBJ2-7; tentatively, D is TRBD2 (6 bases). Trimming removed 8 bases from V and 2 bases from J, with 19 bases in between. The CDR3 loop spans 15 amino acids. CDR1 and CDR2 (germline): MNHEY, SMNVEV (reference sequence). The CDR3 here is CASGRGSLGTYEQYF. DNA of the CDR3: TGTGCCAGCGGGCGGGGCAGTTTAGGGACCTACGAGCAGTACTTC.

The chain is built from TRBV7-8 and TRBJ1-5, with 8 bases matching TRBD1. The CDR3 is 17 amino acids. V shed 1 base, J shed 0 bases, and the junction held 5 bases outside the gene matches. Germline assignment: CDR1 SGHVS and CDR2 FQNEAQ. In DNA form, the CDR3 reads TGTGCCAGCAGCTTAGGTCAGGGGGCCTATAGCAATCAGCCCCAGCATTTT. The encoded protein is CASSLGQGAYSNQPQHF. Full variable domain (outside the CDR3, taken from reference TRBV7-8 and TRBJ1-5): GAGVSQSPRYKVAKRGQDVALRCDPISGHVSLFWYQQALGQGPEFLTYFQNEAQLDKSGLPSDRFFAERPEGSVSTLKIQRTQQEDSAVYLCASSLGQGAYSNQPQHFGDGTRLSIL.

The chain joins TRBV11-2 to TRBJ2-7; D unresolved. Trimming pared 2 bases from V and 2 bases from J, leaving 10 bases between. The CDR3 is 14 residues long. Germline V gives CDR1 SGHAT, CDR2 FQNNGV. CDR3 in DNA: TGTGCCAGCAGCTTACCCGAGTTCACCTACGAGCAGTACTTC. Translated: CASSLPEFTYEQYF.

A note on this clone: This sample includes further DNA sequences coding for the same CDR3. The chain combines TRBV28 with TRBJ2-4; TRBD1 matches at 9 bases. The V and J ends lost 8 bases and 5 bases, in that order; junction bases with no gene match: 4. From germline, CDR1 is MDHEN and CDR2 SYDVKM. This CDR3 is 13 amino acids long. Written as DNA, the CDR3 is TGTGCCAGCCGCACAGGGGGCCAAAACATTCAGTACTTC. This sequence encodes CASRTGGQNIQYF.

The rearrangement links TRBV10-3 to TRBJ1-2, with D possibly matching TRBD1 (6 bases). The germline CDR1 and CDR2 sequences are ENHRY and SYGVKD. Deletions cut 1 base from V and 4 bases from J, with 7 bases between. This CDR3 region has 13 residues. This CDR3 is CAISELDSYGYTF. The CDR3, as DNA: TGTGCCATCAGTGAGTTGGACAGCTATGGCTACACCTTC.

The gene calls are TRBV27 and TRBJ1-2; weak D call: TRBD1 (6 bases). The V gene lost 7 bases and the J gene lost 3 bases, with 12 bases spanning the gap. The CDR3 extends over 13 amino acids. The V gene's germline CDR1 is MNHEY and CDR2 SMNVEV (reference sequence). This CDR3 is CASKGGYYYGYTF. Written as DNA, the CDR3 is TGTGCCAGCAAAGGGGGTTATTACTATGGCTACACCTTC.

The V gene is TRBV5-1, the J gene TRBJ1-2; D gene ambiguous. Germline V gene sequence: CDR1 SGHRS, CDR2 YFSETQ. Trimming took 0 bases from V and 4 from J, leaving 10 bases between them. This CDR3 has 14 amino acids. This CDR3 reads CASSLAPGLYGYTF. CDR3 nucleotides: TGCGCCAGCAGCTTGGCCCCAGGACTCTATGGCTACACCTTC.

The chain has TRBV25-1 and TRBJ1-6; maybe TRBD1 (6 bases). This CDR3 is built from 15 residues. Germline V lookup: CDR1 MGHDK, CDR2 SYGVNS. Trimming cost V 1 base and J 8 bases, with 12 bases left between them. CDR3 residues: CASSEWGQVDSPLHF. CDR3 coding DNA: TGTGCCAGCAGTGAATGGGGACAAGTAGATTCACCCCTCCACTTT.

The gene calls are TRBV4-1 and TRBJ2-5, with TRBD1 matching over 9 bases. V gave up 6 bases and J gave up 5 bases; unmatched junction bases: 10. The CDR3 is 15 residues long. Germline V gene data show CDR1 as MGHRA and CDR2 as YSYEKL. CDR3 sequence: CASSRQGGVIETQYF. DNA for the CDR3: TGCGCCAGCAGTAGACAGGGGGGCGTCATTGAGACCCAGTACTTC.

J is TRBJ1-4 and V is TRBV28; tentative D call: TRBD1 (5 bases). V gave up 5 bases and J gave up 0 bases, with 10 bases separating them. Looked up from germline, CDR1 is MDHEN and CDR2 is SYDVKM. The CDR3 covers 15 residues. The CDR3 reads CASSRQLPTNEKLFF. The CDR3 DNA follows: TGTGCCAGCAGTCGACAGTTGCCAACTAATGAAAAACTGTTTTTT.

This clone was counted a few times. The rearrangement uses TRBV6-1 and TRBJ1-2, with a tentative D call TRBD1 (5 bases). Trimming took off 6 bases at V and 4 bases at J, with 15 bases between the two ends. CDR1 and CDR2 (germline): MNHNS, SASEGT. The CDR3 spans 14 residues. The DNA of the CDR3 is TGTGCCAGCAGCGCCCAGGGACTGATCTATGGCTACACCTTC. Translation: CASSAQGLIYGYTF.

This CDR3 is CASSLPIKNTEAFF. The CDR3 DNA sequence: TGTGCCAGCAGCTTGCCAATCAAGAACACTGAAGCTTTCTTT. The V and J genes are TRBV5-4 and TRBJ1-1; D not certain. Germline V gene lookup returns CDR1 SGHNT and CDR2 YYREEE (reference sequence). The V end lost 1 base, the J end lost 1 base, and 8 bases lay between the germline ends. This CDR3 is built from 14 residues.

In its sample, this clone was seen a few times. V gene TRBV30 combines with J gene TRBJ1-3, with D perhaps matching TRBD1 (5 bases). The CDR3 loop spans 14 amino acids. The V gene's germline CDR1 is GTSNPN and CDR2 SVGIG (reference sequence). Trimming removed 1 base at V and 0 bases at J, with 7 bases between. CDR3 bases: TGTGCCTGGAGTGCAGGGTTCTCTGGAAACACCATATATTTT. Translated, it gives CAWSAGFSGNTIYF. Using reference TRBV30 and TRBJ1-3 for the parts outside the CDR3, the full variable domain is SQTIHQWPATLVQPVGSPLSLECTVEGTSNPNLYWYRQAAGRGLQLLFYSVGIGQISSEVPQNLSASRPQDRQFILSSKKLLLSDSGFYLCAWSAGFSGNTIYFGEGSWLTVV.

In its sample, this clone was seen a few times. This rearrangement joins TRBV5-1 to TRBJ1-2; no clear D. Germline V gives CDR1 SGHRS, CDR2 YFSETQ. This CDR3 contains 13 residues. V was cut by 0 bases and J by 4 bases, with 7 bases left in between. CDR3 bases: TGCGCCAGCAGCTTGGGTGGGCGCTATGGCTACACCTTC. Translated: CASSLGGRYGYTF.

This clone has only one observation. The chain is built from TRBV7-9 and TRBJ2-2, with TRBD2 identical over 15 bases. Germline trimming cut 7 bases from V and 6 bases from J; bases unmatched to any gene: 3. The CDR3 sequence is 15 residues long. Germline values: CDR1 SEHNR, CDR2 FQNEAQ (reference sequence). Here the CDR3 DNA reads TGTGCCAGCACCGGACTAGCGGGGGGGCCCGGGGAGCTGTTTTTT. It is translated as CASTGLAGGPGELFF.

V and J are TRBV14 and TRBJ1-1; 8 bases agree with TRBD1. V lost 4 bases to trimming and J lost 1 base; unmatched junction nucleotides: 5. The CDR3 spans 15 residues. Per germline, CDR1 SGHDN and CDR2 FVKESK. The CDR3 spells CASSRWDRRNTEAFF. The CDR3 DNA reads TGTGCCAGCAGCCGGTGGGACAGGAGGAACACTGAAGCTTTCTTT.

There are a few counts of this clone. This chain joins TRBV9 and TRBJ2-5; 14 nucleotides line up with TRBD2. CDR3 length equals 16 residues. With 3 bases clipped from V and 2 bases from J, the junction kept 3 bases outside the gene matches. Germline values: CDR1 SGDLS, CDR2 YYNGEE. The CDR3 DNA reads TGTGCCAGCAGCGCCGGACTAGCGGGAGGTCAAGAGACCCAGTACTTC. Translated, it gives CASSAGLAGGQETQYF.